The 3 T cell receptor beta chains below were found in one sample sequenced in a study of blood T cell repertoires in COVID-19. Assay used: immunoSEQ multiplex PCR; TCRdb lists only in-frame clones, some missing. The sample holds 200,000 to 250,000 clones, nearly 90% seen once. Source material: PBMCs or T cells enriched from blood (not recorded which). These receptor sequences come from a young man who had recovered from COVID-19.

The chain employs TRBV11-2 and TRBJ2-1; 11 bases are shared with TRBD2. Germline V gene sequence: CDR1 SGHAT, CDR2 FQNNGV. J was trimmed by 6 bases and V by 4 bases; bases with no gene match: 8. CDR3 length equals 16 residues. DNA of the CDR3: TGTGCCAGCAGCTCCAGGACTAGCGGGTTATTCAATGAGCAGTTCTTC. It translates to CASSSRTSGLFNEQFF.

This chain joins TRBV6-6 and TRBJ1-5; no firm D call. This CDR3 is built from 11 residues. V lost 8 bases and J 4 bases, leaving 6 bases between the germline ends. CDR1 and CDR2 (germline): MNHNY, SVGAGI (reference sequence). The CDR3 loop is CASSGNQPQHF. The CDR3 nucleotides read TGTGCCAGCTCGGGAAATCAGCCCCAGCATTTT.

This chain uses TRBV19 with TRBJ1-5; 8 bases are a match to TRBD1. The CDR3 length is 18 residues. The V and J ends lost 4 bases and 2 bases, in that order; junction bases with no gene match: 13. In germline, CDR1 is LNHDA, CDR2 SQIVND (reference sequence). CDR3 sequence reads: CASSSVTGAGVGNQPQHF. CDR3 in DNA: TGTGCCAGTAGTAGTGTGACAGGGGCAGGTGTAGGCAATCAGCCCCAGCATTTT.